Each of the 2 T cell receptor beta chains below was sequenced from the same sample in a study of blood T cells in healthy people across ages. For the second PCR, which ran for 7 to 11 cycles, a sample-barcoded 5' primer and a J-beta primer mix were used. TCRdb analysed the 5' RACE reads with MiXCR anew, one entry per CDR3 protein. Among over 1,500,000 distinct CDR3 sequences listed, approximately 50% were seen once. The sequenced sample was blood. The receptor source for this set is a woman aged 40 to 55 in good health.

V gene TRBV7-2 combines with J gene TRBJ2-1; 9 nucleotides line up with TRBD2. The CDR3 has 19 residues. Germline V lookup: CDR1 SGHTA, CDR2 FQGNSA. The V gene end was trimmed by 2 bases and the J gene end by 1 base; junction bases not matched to a gene: 12. The CDR3 region is CASSLRIPGLAGSYNEQFF. DNA of the CDR3: TGTGCCAGCAGCTTACGAATTCCGGGACTAGCTGGGTCCTACAATGAGCAGTTCTTC.

The chain recombines TRBV6-6 with TRBJ1-5; 10 nucleotides match TRBD1. The CDR3 extends over 16 amino acids. Germline V gene sequence: CDR1 MNHNY, CDR2 SVGAGI (reference sequence). Unmatched junction bases numbered 6, after V lost 2 bases and J lost 5 bases. CDR3 sequence: CASSYRGQGNDQPQHF. DNA for the CDR3: TGTGCCAGCAGTTACCGGGGACAGGGGAACGATCAGCCCCAGCATTTT.